The 18 T cell receptor beta chains reported below all come from one sample, sequenced in a study of CD4 T cells in relation to SARS-CoV-2 and coronaviruses (dated by TCRdb to 2020 to 2022). Receptors were amplified or captured by the immunoSEQ multiplex PCR assay. Held by TCRdb, this immuneACCESS table contains in-frame sequences only and omits some clones. Under half of the omission traces to an unresolved V gene where checked; the cause of the rest is unknown. Here the sample has approximately 15,000 clones; around 78% occur a single time. The top ten constitute roughly 18% of the sample. The antigens of these receptors remain unknown. CD4+ T cells from unexposed donors were collected before the COVID-19 pandemic (2011-2018). The EasySep CD4+ T cell isolation kit was used to isolate CD4+ T cells once the cultures had run for under 11 days. Sequenced material: CD4+ T cells from PBMCs, cultured in vitro. All receptors derive from a human donor in good health.

The rearrangement uses TRBV20-1 and TRBJ2-7; 9 bases are shared with TRBD2. Germline values: CDR1 DFQATT, CDR2 SNEGSKA (reference sequence). The CDR3 has 11 amino acids. The ends lost 5 bases at V and 5 bases at J; junction bases unmatched: 1. CDR3 region: CSALAGDEQYF. The CDR3 nucleotides read TGCAGTGCTTTAGCGGGAGACGAGCAGTACTTC.

This chain links TRBV9 with TRBJ1-2, with D possibly matching TRBD1 (6 bases). The germline V gene encodes CDR1 SGDLS and CDR2 YYNGEE. V lost 2 bases, J lost 2 bases, and 16 bases lay in between. CDR3 length: 16 amino acids. CDR3 protein: CASSVGLGGLNYGYTF. DNA of the CDR3: TGTGCCAGCAGCGTCGGATTAGGGGGGTTAAACTATGGCTACACCTTC.

The genes are TRBV6-5 and TRBJ2-2; 8 nucleotides line up with TRBD1. After removal of 6 bases from V and 6 bases from J, the junction contained 9 bases not matched to a gene. The length of the CDR3 is 15 residues. Germline loops: CDR1 MNHEY, CDR2 SVGAGI. CDR3 coding DNA: TGTGCCAGCAGGATCCTTAGACAGGGGTCCGGGGAGCTGTTTTTT. It yields the protein CASRILRQGSGELFF.

CDR3 region: CASSIVPGSETQYF. The CDR3 DNA is TGTGCCAGTAGTATAGTGCCGGGTTCGGAGACCCAGTACTTC. The chain links TRBV19 to TRBJ2-5; no definite D call. CDR1 and CDR2 (germline): LNHDA, SQIVND (reference sequence). The CDR3 consists of 14 residues. V lost 1 base and J lost 5, with 11 bases in between.

This sequence joins TRBV3-1 (or the pseudogene TRBV3-2) and TRBJ2-5; unclear D gene. The germline CDR1 and CDR2 sequences are LGHDT and YNNKEL (reference sequence). The CDR3 contains 12 residues. Trimming cost V 1 base and J 7 bases, with 7 bases left between them. DNA for the CDR3: TGTGCCAGCAGCCAAGGGGGTGGGACCCAGTACTTC. This gives the protein CASSQGGGTQYF.

As for this clone: The junction and the germline gene differ at one end; a read error may be behind it. The chain links TRBV25-1 to TRBJ2-7; perhaps TRBD2 as D (6 bases). CDR3 size: 12 residues. From germline, CDR1 is MGHDK and CDR2 SYGVNS. The CDR3 sequence is CASSHDPGESHF. The CDR3 coding sequence is TGTGCCAGCAGCCACGATCCGGGAGAAAGTCACTTC.

The rearrangement links TRBV6-5 to TRBJ2-7; 8 positions agree with TRBD1. The junction had 6 bases not matched to a gene; V was cut back by 4 bases and J by 4 bases. CDR3 length: 14 amino acids. CDR1 is MNHEY, CDR2 SVGAGI, per germline. CDR3 protein: CASSFGQGGYEQYF. CDR3 nucleotides: TGTGCCAGCAGTTTCGGACAGGGCGGGTACGAGCAGTACTTC.

The chain recombines TRBV3-1 (or the pseudogene TRBV3-2) with TRBJ2-5; D remains unclear. The V gene lost 0 bases and the J gene lost 5 bases, with 10 bases spanning the gap. CDR3 length: 14 amino acids. Germline-derived CDR1 and CDR2 are LGHDT and YNNKEL (reference sequence). The CDR3 DNA sequence: TGTGCCAGCAGCCAAGATCTTCGAGGTGAGACCCAGTACTTC. Translation gives CASSQDLRGETQYF.

This sequence joins TRBV9 and TRBJ1-2; 9 nucleotides match TRBD1. The junction had 6 bases not matched to a gene; V was cut back by 4 bases and J by 2 bases. CDR3 length: 15 residues. Germline V CDR1 and CDR2: SGDLS, YYNGEE. The CDR3 DNA reads as TGTGCCAGCAGCTTGCGGACAGGGGTAAACTATGGCTACACCTTC. It specifies CASSLRTGVNYGYTF.

The chain uses TRBV20-1 and TRBJ2-7; the match to TRBD1 covers 11 bases. The CDR3 length is 14 residues. Germline loops: CDR1 DFQATT, CDR2 SNEGSKA (reference sequence). The J segment lost 5 bases and the V segment lost 3 bases, leaving 6 bases of the junction unmatched. The CDR3 sequence is CSASMDRGLDEQYF. The CDR3 DNA reads TGCAGTGCTAGTATGGACAGGGGGCTGGACGAGCAGTACTTC.

This clone was detected a few times. V gene TRBV3-1 (or the pseudogene TRBV3-2) combines with J gene TRBJ2-1; D may match TRBD1 or TRBD2 (5 bases each). The V end was cut by 6 bases, the J end by 5 bases, with 17 bases between. The CDR3 length is 15 residues. Germline loops: CDR1 LGHDT, CDR2 YNNKEL (reference sequence). In nucleotides, the CDR3 is TGTGCCAGCAGTACACTAGGGAGAGGGGACAATGAGCAGTTCTTC. The encoded protein is CASSTLGRGDNEQFF.

V and J are TRBV7-2 and TRBJ1-5; unclear D gene. The CDR3 totals 14 residues. From germline, CDR1 is SGHTA and CDR2 FQGNSA. V lost 5 bases, J lost 1 base, and 9 bases lay in between. The CDR3 loop is CASSLGRSNQPQHF. CDR3 DNA sequence: TGTGCCAGCAGCCTTGGTCGGAGCAATCAGCCCCAGCATTTT.

The chain links TRBV6-5 to TRBJ2-1; 11 bases agree with TRBD2. Germline trimming cut 0 bases from V and 10 bases from J; bases unmatched to any gene: 5. Germline lookup yields CDR1 MNHEY and CDR2 SVGAGI. This CDR3 has 15 amino acids. In DNA, the CDR3 is TGTGCCAGCAGTTACTCGGGGACTAGCGGAGAAGAGCAGTTCTTC. Amino acid sequence: CASSYSGTSGEEQFF.

The chain combines TRBV14 with TRBJ2-7; 8 bases are shared with TRBD2. Per germline, CDR1 SGHDN and CDR2 FVKESK. The ends lost 4 bases at V and 3 bases at J; junction bases unmatched: 8. This CDR3 has 15 residues. CDR3 bases: TGTGCCAGCAGCCTCGGGGGTAGCGGGGTCTACGAGCAGTACTTC. Translated: CASSLGGSGVYEQYF.

This clone was recorded once. The chain couples TRBV3-1 (or the pseudogene TRBV3-2) to TRBJ2-5, with a weak D call TRBD2 (5 bases). The CDR3 contains 14 residues. V lost 1 base, J lost 10 bases, and 16 bases lay in between. The germline V gene has CDR1 LGHDT and CDR2 YNNKEL (reference sequence). The CDR3 sequence: CASSQGLALMDQYF. The CDR3, as DNA: TGTGCCAGCAGCCAAGGCCTAGCCCTCATGGACCAGTACTTC.

This clone has a single count. This chain links TRBV3-1 (or the pseudogene TRBV3-2) with TRBJ2-1; unclear D gene. Germline CDR1 LGHDT, CDR2 YNNKEL (reference sequence). The CDR3 contains 14 residues. The V and J ends lost 3 bases and 8 bases respectively, with 14 bases between them. CDR3 amino acids: CASSQAYSRHEQFF. In nucleotides, the CDR3 is TGTGCCAGCAGCCAGGCCTACTCCCGCCATGAGCAGTTCTTC.

V and J are TRBV2 and TRBJ1-6; D is unclear. The V gene's germline CDR1 is SNHLY and CDR2 FYNNEI. Trimming shortened V by 10 bases and J by 10 bases, and 20 bases separated the two germline ends. The CDR3 totals 14 residues. The CDR3 loop is CATKQDLGGSPLHF. The CDR3, as DNA: TGTGCCACCAAGCAGGATCTAGGAGGCTCACCCCTCCACTTT.

V is TRBV19 and J is TRBJ2-5; TRBD1 matches 9 bases. V lost 3 bases and J lost 2; bases outside the gene matches: 7. The length of the CDR3 is 16 residues. Germline values: CDR1 LNHDA, CDR2 SQIVND (reference sequence). The CDR3 DNA reads TGTGCCAGTAGTATTGGAGTTGGGACAGGGCAAGAGACCCAGTACTTC. It encodes CASSIGVGTGQETQYF.